This TCR beta chain was obtained from a study of blood T cell repertoires in COVID-19. Study as a whole: Acute and convalescent COVID-19 samples came from the United States, Italy and Spain.

Germline V lookup: CDR1 LNHNV, CDR2 YYDKDF (reference sequence). There are 13 residues in the CDR3. V was clipped by 4 bases and J by 7 bases; unmatched bases: 6. The repertoire was sequenced with immunoSEQ multiplex PCR; TCRdb's copy has only in-frame clones and lacks some. The sample records about 350,000 clones, approximately 86% being singletons. The sample consisted of peripheral blood. The TCR originated in a woman in her fifties or sixties with COVID-19, enrolled during active disease. V is TRBV15 and J is TRBJ2-7; TRBD2 matches 8 bases. Written as DNA, the CDR3 is TGTGCCACCAGCACAAAGTCGGGAGGGGAGCAGTACTTC. It specifies CATSTKSGGEQYF.